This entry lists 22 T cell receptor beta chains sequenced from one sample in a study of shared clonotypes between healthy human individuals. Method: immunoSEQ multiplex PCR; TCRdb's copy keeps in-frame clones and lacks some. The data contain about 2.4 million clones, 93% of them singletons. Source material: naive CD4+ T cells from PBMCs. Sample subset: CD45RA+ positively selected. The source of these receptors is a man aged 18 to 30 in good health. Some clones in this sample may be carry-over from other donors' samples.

This CDR3 reads CASSVGGADGYTF. In nucleotides, the CDR3 is TGTGCCAGCTCAGTAGGGGGCGCCGATGGCTACACCTTC. The rearrangement links TRBV18 to TRBJ1-2; 7 bases are a match to TRBD1. V shed 5 bases and J 6 bases; nucleotides not matched to a gene: 6. The CDR3 totals 13 residues. CDR1 and CDR2 from the germline V gene are KGHSH and LQKENI.

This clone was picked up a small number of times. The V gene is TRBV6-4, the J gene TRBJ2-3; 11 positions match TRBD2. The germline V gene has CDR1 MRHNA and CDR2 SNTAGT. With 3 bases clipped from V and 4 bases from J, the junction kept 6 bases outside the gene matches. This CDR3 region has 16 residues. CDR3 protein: CASSDQGGLAADTQYF. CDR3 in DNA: TGTGCCAGCAGTGATCAAGGGGGACTAGCGGCAGATACGCAGTATTTT.

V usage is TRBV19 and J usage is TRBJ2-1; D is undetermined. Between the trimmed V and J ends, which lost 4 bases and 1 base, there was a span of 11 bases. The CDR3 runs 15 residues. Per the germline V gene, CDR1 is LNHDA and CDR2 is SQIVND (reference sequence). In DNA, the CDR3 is TGTGCCAGTAGTAGGGCCATCCTTTCCTACAATGAGCAGTTCTTC. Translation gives CASSRAILSYNEQFF.

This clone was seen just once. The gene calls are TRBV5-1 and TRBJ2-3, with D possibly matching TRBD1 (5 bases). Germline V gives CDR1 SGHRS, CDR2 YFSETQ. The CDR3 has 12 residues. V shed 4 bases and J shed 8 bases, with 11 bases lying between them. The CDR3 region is CASSPTRGTQYF. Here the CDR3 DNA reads TGCGCCAGCAGCCCCACAAGGGGTACGCAGTATTTT. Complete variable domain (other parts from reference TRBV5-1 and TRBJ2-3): KAGVTQTPRYLIKTRGQQVTLSCSPISGHRSVSWYQQTPGQGLQFLFEYFSETQRNKGNFPGRFSGRQFSNSRSEMNVSTLELGDSALYLCASSPTRGTQYFGPGTRLTVL.

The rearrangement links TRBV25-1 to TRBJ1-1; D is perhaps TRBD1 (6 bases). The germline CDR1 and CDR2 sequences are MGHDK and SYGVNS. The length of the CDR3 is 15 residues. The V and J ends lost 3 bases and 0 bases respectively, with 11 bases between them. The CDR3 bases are TGTGCCAGCAGTGATCCGACAGGTTTGAACACTGAAGCTTTCTTT. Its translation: CASSDPTGLNTEAFF.

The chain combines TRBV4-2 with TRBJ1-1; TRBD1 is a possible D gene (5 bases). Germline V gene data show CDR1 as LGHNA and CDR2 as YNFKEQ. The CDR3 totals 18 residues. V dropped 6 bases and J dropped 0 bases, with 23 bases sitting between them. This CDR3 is CASRQSQGPSRMNTEAFF. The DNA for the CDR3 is TGTGCCAGCAGACAAAGTCAGGGACCCAGCCGCATGAACACTGAAGCTTTCTTT.

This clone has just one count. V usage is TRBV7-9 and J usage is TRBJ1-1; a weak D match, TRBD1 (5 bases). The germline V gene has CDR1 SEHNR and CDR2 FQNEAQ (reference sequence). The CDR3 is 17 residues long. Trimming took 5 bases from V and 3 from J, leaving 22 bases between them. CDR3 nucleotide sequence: TGTGCCAGCAGCCACATCCAGGGATGGTACTTTGACACTGAAGCTTTCTTT. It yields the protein CASSHIQGWYFDTEAFF.

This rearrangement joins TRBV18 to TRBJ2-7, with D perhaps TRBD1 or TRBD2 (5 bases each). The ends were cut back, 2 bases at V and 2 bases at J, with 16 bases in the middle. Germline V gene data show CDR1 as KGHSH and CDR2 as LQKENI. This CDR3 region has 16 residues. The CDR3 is CASSPSLGTSTYEQYF. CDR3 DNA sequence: TGTGCCAGCTCACCAAGCCTCGGGACGTCAACCTACGAGCAGTACTTC. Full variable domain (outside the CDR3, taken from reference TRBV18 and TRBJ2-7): NAGVMQNPRHLVRRRGQEARLRCSPMKGHSHVYWYRQLPEEGLKFMVYLQKENIIDESGMPKERFSAEFPKEGPSILRIQQVVRGDSAAYFCASSPSLGTSTYEQYFGPGTRLTVT.

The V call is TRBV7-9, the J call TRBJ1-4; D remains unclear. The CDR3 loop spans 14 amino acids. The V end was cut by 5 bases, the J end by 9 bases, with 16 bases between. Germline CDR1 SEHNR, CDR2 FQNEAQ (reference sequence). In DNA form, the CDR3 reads TGTGCCAGCAGCACCGGGTTGTTAATGCAAAAACTGTTTTTT. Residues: CASSTGLLMQKLFF.

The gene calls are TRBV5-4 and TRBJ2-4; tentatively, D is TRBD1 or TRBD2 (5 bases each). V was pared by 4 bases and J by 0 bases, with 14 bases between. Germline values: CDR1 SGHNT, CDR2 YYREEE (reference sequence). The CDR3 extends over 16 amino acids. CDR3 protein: CASSTGTLGAKNIQYF. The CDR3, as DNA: TGTGCCAGCAGCACCGGGACCCTTGGAGCCAAAAACATTCAGTACTTC.

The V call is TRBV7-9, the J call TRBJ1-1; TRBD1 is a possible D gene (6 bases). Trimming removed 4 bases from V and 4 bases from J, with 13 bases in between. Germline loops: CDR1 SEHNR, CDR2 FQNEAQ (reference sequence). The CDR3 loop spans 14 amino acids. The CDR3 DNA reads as TGTGCCAGCAGCTCACAGGGTTCTGCCACTGAAGCTTTCTTT. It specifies CASSSQGSATEAFF.

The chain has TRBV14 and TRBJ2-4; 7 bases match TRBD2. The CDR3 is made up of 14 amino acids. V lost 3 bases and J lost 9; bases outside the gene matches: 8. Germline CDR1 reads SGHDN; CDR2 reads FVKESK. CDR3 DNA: TGTGCCAGCAGCCAGGGGGGGAATAACGGCATTCAGTACTTC. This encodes CASSQGGNNGIQYF.

The DNA for the CDR3 is TGTGCCAGCAGCCGGGACTCGGTTAGCACAGATACGCAGTATTTT. It encodes CASSRDSVSTDTQYF. The V call is TRBV28, the J call TRBJ2-3, with a possible D match to TRBD2 (6 bases). The CDR3 has 15 amino acids. Trimming removed 6 bases from V and 0 bases from J, with 13 bases in between. Germline V gene sequence: CDR1 MDHEN, CDR2 SYDVKM.

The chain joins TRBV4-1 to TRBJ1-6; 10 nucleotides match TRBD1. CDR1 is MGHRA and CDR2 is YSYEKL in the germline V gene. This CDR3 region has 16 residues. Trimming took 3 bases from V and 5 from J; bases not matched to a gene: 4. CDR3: CASSQTGGTDNSPLHF. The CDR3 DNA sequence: TGCGCCAGCAGCCAGACAGGGGGCACGGATAATTCACCCCTCCACTTT.

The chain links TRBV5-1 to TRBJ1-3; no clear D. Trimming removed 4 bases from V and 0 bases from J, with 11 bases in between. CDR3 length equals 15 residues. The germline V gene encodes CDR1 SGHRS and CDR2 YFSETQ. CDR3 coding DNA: TGCGCCAGCAGCAGCGCCGGGCGCTCTGGAAACACCATATATTTT. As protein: CASSSAGRSGNTIYF.

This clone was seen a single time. The DNA of the CDR3 is TGTGCCTTTGGGGCGGGGGACTACGAGCAGTACTTC. Protein sequence: CAFGAGDYEQYF. The gene calls are TRBV30 and TRBJ2-7; 7 positions agree with TRBD2. V lost 7 bases to trimming and J lost 3 bases; unmatched junction nucleotides: 6. This CDR3 has 12 amino acids. Germline V lookup: CDR1 GTSNPN, CDR2 SVGIG (reference sequence).

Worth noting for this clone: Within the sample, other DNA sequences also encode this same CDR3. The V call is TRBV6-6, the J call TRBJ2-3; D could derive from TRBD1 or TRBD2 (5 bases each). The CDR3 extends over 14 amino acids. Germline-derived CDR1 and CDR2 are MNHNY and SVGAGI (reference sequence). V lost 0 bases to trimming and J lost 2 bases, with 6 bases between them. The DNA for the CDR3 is TGTGCCAGCAGTTACTCTGGGACCACAGATACGCAGTATTTT. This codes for CASSYSGTTDTQYF.

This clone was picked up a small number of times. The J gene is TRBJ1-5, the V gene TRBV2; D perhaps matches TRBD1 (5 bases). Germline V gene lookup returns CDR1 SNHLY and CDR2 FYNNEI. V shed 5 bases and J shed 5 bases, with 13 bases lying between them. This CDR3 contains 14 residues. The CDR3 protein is CASSMQGGDQPQHF. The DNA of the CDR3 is TGTGCCAGCAGTATGCAGGGAGGGGATCAGCCCCAGCATTTT.

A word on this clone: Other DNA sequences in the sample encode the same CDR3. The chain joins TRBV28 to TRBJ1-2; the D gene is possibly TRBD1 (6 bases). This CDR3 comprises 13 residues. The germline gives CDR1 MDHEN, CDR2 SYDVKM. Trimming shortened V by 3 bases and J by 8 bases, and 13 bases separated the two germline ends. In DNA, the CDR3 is TGTGCCAGCAGTTTGGAGGGGGTGAGAGGCTACACCTTC. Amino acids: CASSLEGVRGYTF.

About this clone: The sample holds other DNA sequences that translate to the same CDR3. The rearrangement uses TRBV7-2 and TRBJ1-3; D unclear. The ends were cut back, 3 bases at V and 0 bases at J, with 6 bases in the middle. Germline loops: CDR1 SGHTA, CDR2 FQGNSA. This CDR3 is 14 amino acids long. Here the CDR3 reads CASSFAGSGNTIYF. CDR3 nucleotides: TGTGCCAGCAGCTTCGCGGGCTCTGGAAACACCATATATTTT.

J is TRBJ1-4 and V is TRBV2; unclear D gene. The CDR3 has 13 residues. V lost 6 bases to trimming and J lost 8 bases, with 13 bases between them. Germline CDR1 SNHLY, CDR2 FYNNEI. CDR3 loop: CASRSVGLEKLFF. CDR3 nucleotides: TGTGCCAGCAGGTCGGTGGGGTTGGAAAAACTGTTTTTT.

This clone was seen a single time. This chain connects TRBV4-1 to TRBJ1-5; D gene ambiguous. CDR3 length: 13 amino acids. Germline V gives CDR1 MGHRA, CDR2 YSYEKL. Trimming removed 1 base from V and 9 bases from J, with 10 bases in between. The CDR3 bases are TGCGCCAGCAGCCAAGGCTGGGGTTGGCCCCAGCATTTT. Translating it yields CASSQGWGWPQHF.